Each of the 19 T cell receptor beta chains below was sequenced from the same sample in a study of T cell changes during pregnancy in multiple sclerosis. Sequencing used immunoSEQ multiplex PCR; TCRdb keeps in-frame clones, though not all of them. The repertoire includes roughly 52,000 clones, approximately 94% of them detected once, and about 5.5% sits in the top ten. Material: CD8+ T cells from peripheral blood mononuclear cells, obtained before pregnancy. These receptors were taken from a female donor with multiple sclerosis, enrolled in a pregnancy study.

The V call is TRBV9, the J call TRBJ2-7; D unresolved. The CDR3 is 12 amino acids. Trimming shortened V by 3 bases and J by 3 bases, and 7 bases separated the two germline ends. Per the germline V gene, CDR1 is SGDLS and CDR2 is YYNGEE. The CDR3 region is CASSASDYEQYF. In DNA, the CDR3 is TGTGCCAGCAGCGCCTCAGACTACGAGCAGTACTTC.

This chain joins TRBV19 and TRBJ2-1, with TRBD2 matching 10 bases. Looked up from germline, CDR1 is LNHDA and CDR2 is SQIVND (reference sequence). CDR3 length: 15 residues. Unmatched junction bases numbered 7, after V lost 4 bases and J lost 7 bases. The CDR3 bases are TGTGCCAGTAGTACTGCTAGCGGGAGAGGGAATGAGCAGTTCTTC. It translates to CASSTASGRGNEQFF.

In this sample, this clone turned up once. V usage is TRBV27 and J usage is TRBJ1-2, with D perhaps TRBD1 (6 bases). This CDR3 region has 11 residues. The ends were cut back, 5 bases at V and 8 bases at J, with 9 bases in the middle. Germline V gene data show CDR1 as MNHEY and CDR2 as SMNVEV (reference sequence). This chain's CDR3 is CASSTGFGYTF. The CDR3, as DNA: TGTGCCAGCAGTACAGGGTTCGGCTACACCTTC.

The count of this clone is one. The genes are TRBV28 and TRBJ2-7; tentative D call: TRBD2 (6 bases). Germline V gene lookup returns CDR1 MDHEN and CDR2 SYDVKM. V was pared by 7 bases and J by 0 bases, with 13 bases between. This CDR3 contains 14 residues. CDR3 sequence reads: CASTTGTGSYEQYF. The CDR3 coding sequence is TGTGCCAGCACTACCGGGACTGGCTCCTACGAGCAGTACTTC. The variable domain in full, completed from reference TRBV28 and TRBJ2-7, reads DVKVTQSSRYLVKRTGEKVFLECVQDMDHENMFWYRQDPGLGLRLIYFSYDVKMKEKGDIPEGYSVSREKKERFSLILESASTNQTSMYLCASTTGTGSYEQYFGPGTRLTVT.

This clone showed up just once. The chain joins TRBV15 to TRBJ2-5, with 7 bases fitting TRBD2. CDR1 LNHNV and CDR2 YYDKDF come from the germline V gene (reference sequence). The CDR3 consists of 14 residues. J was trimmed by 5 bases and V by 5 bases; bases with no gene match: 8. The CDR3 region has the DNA TGTGCCACCAGCCAGCTCCGCGGGGGTGAGACCCAGTACTTC. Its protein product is CATSQLRGGETQYF.

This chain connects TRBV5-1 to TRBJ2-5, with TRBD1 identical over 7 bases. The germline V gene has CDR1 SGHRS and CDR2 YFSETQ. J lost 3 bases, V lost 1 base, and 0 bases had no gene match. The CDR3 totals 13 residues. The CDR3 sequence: CASSLTGEETQYF. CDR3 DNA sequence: TGCGCCAGCAGCTTGACAGGGGAAGAGACCCAGTACTTC.

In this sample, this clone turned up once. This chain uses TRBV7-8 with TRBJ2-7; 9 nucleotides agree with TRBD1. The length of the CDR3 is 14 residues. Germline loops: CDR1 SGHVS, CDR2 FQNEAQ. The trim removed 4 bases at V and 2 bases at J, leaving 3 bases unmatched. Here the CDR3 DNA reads TGTGCCAGCAGCTCACAGGGGGCTACCTACGAGCAGTACTTC. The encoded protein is CASSSQGATYEQYF.

CDR3 in amino acids: CASSLAEFYGYTF. CDR3 bases: TGTGCCAGCAGCTTAGCTGAGTTCTATGGCTACACCTTC. The rearrangement joins TRBV7-9 to TRBJ1-2; D remains ambiguous. The CDR3 is 13 amino acids. Germline CDR1 and CDR2: SEHNR and FQNEAQ (reference sequence). V was cut by 0 bases and J by 4 bases, with 6 bases left in between.

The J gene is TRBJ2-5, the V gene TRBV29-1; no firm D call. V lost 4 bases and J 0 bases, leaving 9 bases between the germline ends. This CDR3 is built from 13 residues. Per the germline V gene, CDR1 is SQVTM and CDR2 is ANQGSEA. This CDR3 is CSVAYSNQETQYF. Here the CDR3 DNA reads TGCAGCGTTGCATACTCAAACCAAGAGACCCAGTACTTC.

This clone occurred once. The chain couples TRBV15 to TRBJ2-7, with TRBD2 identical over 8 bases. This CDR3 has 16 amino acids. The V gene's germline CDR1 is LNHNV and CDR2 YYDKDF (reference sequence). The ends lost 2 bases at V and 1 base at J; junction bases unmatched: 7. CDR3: CATSRTGLVNSYEQYF. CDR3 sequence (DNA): TGTGCCACCAGCAGAACGGGACTAGTTAATTCCTACGAGCAGTACTTC.

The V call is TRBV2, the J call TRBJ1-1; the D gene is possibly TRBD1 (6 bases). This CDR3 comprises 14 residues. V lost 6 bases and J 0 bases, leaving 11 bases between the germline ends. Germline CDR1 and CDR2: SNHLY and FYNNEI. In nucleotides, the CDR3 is TGTGCCAGCAGAACAGGGTCCCTGAACACTGAAGCTTTCTTT. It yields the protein CASRTGSLNTEAFF.

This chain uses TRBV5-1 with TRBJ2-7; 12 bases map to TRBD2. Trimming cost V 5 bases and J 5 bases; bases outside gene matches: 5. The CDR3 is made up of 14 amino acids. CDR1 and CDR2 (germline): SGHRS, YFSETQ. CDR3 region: CASRTSGSPHEQYF. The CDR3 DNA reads TGCGCCAGCAGGACTAGCGGGAGTCCCCACGAGCAGTACTTC.

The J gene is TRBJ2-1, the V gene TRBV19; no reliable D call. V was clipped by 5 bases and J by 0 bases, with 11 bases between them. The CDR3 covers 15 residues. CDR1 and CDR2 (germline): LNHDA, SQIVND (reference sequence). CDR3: CASSLGDSSYNEQFF. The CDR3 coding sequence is TGTGCCAGTAGTTTAGGCGATAGCTCCTACAATGAGCAGTTCTTC.

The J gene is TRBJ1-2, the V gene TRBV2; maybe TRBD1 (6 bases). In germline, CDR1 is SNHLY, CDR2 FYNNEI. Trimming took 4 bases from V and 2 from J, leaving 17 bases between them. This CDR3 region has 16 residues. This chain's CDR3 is CASSGTDLQPNYGYTF. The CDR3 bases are TGTGCCAGCAGTGGGACAGACCTACAGCCAAACTATGGCTACACCTTC.

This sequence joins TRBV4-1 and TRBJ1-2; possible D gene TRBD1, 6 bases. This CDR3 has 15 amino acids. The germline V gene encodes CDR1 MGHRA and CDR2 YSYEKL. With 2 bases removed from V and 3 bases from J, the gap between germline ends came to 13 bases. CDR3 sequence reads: CASSQYSDSYYGYTF. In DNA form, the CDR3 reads TGCGCCAGCAGCCAATACTCGGACAGCTACTATGGCTACACCTTC.

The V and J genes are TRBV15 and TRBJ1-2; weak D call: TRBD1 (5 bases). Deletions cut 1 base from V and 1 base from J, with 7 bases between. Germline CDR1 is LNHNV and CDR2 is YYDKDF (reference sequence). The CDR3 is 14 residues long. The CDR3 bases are TGTGCCACCAGCAGAGGACAGAGTAACTATGGCTACACCTTC. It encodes CATSRGQSNYGYTF.

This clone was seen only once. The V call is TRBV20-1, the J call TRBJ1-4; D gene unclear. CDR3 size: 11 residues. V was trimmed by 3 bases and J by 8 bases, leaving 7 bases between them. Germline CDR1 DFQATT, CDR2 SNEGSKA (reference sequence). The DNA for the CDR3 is TGCAGTGCTAGGTTTCGGGAAAAACTGTTTTTT. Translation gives CSARFREKLFF.

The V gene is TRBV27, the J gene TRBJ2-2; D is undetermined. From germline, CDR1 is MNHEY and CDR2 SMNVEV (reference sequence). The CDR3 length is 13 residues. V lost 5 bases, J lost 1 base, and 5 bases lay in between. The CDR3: CASSPMNTGELFF. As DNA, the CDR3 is TGTGCCAGCAGTCCTATGAACACCGGGGAGCTGTTTTTT.

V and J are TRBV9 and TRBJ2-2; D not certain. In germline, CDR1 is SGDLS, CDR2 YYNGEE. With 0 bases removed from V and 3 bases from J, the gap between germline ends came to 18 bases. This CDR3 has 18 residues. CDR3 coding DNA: TGTGCCAGCAGCGTAGGGATATTCGAGTTCGAGGACACCGGGGAGCTGTTTTTT. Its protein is CASSVGIFEFEDTGELFF.